Below, 18 T cell receptor beta chains from the same sample are listed, as sequenced in a study of blood T cell repertoires in COVID-19. Profiled with immunoSEQ multiplex PCR; TCRdb holds only in-frame clones, not every one. The data show just under 300,000 clones, about 87% seen once. Sequenced input: peripheral blood. All receptors derive from an older man with acute or convalescent COVID-19.

The rearrangement links TRBV7-9 to TRBJ1-3; D uncertain. Germline V CDR1 and CDR2: SEHNR, FQNEAQ (reference sequence). This CDR3 contains 15 residues. V lost 0 bases to trimming and J lost 1 base, with 7 bases between them. The CDR3 coding sequence is TGTGCCAGCAGCTTAGCATGGGAGTCTGGAAACACCATATATTTT. As protein: CASSLAWESGNTIYF.

The gene calls are TRBV19 and TRBJ2-7; TRBD2 is a possible D gene (6 bases). Germline CDR1 LNHDA, CDR2 SQIVND (reference sequence). The CDR3 totals 16 residues. V gave up 4 bases and J gave up 2 bases, with 18 bases separating them. CDR3 sequence: CASSTRAARGAYEQYF. The CDR3 nucleotides are TGTGCCAGTAGTACACGGGCGGCGCGGGGAGCCTACGAGCAGTACTTC.

The DNA for the CDR3 is TGCGCCAGCAGCCAAGGGCGGGAAGGAGGCACCGGGGAGCTGTTTTTT. This gives the protein CASSQGREGGTGELFF. The chain joins TRBV4-1 to TRBJ2-2, with D tentatively TRBD2 (6 bases). From germline, CDR1 is MGHRA and CDR2 YSYEKL. The CDR3 sequence is 16 residues long. The V end lost 1 base, the J end lost 4 bases, and 13 bases lay between the germline ends.

The rearrangement joins TRBV4-1 to TRBJ2-1, with D perhaps TRBD2 (6 bases). The CDR3 contains 14 residues. Germline lookup yields CDR1 MGHRA and CDR2 YSYEKL. Trimming left V 4 bases short and J 2 bases short, with 9 bases between. The CDR3 spells CASSRDSTYNEQFF. The CDR3 nucleotides read TGCGCCAGCAGCCGGGACTCCACCTACAATGAGCAGTTCTTC.

The chain uses TRBV5-6 and TRBJ2-3, with D possibly being TRBD1 (5 bases). There are 14 residues in the CDR3. In germline, CDR1 is SGHDT, CDR2 YYEEEE. Between the trimmed V and J ends, which lost 3 bases and 8 bases, there was a span of 16 bases. The CDR3 nucleotides are TGTGCCAGCAGCTGGCCCGGGCAGGGCCCTACGCAGTATTTT. Its protein is CASSWPGQGPTQYF. The variable domain in full, with the rest retrieved from reference TRBV5-6 and TRBJ2-3, is DAGVTQSPTHLIKTRGQQVTLRCSPKSGHDTVSWYQQALGQGPQFIFQYYEEEERQRGNFPDRFSGHQFPNYSSELNVNALLLGDSALYLCASSWPGQGPTQYFGPGTRLTVL.

The V gene is TRBV7-2, the J gene TRBJ1-5; no clear D gene. The CDR3 is made up of 13 amino acids. Germline V CDR1 and CDR2: SGHTA, FQGNSA. The V and J ends lost 5 bases and 9 bases respectively, with 14 bases between them. The CDR3 reads CASSLDTMWPQHF. DNA for the CDR3: TGTGCCAGCAGCCTAGACACAATGTGGCCCCAGCATTTT.

The rearrangement uses TRBV7-2 and TRBJ2-7; 7 nucleotides align to TRBD1. The germline V gene has CDR1 SGHTA and CDR2 FQGNSA. The CDR3 is 15 residues long. Trimming took 5 bases from V and 6 from J; bases not matched to a gene: 13. CDR3 coding DNA: TGTGCCAGCAGCACTCAGGGGGTGGCCACCCGCGAGCAGTACTTC. Protein: CASSTQGVATREQYF.

The chain carries TRBV4-2 and TRBJ2-2; 14 bases fit TRBD2. The CDR3 loop spans 18 amino acids. Trimming removed 0 bases from V and 6 bases from J; junction bases left unmatched: 6. The germline CDR1 and CDR2 sequences are LGHNA and YNFKEQ. CDR3: CASSQETSGGAMSGELFF. The DNA of the CDR3 is TGTGCCAGCAGCCAAGAGACTAGCGGGGGGGCTATGTCCGGGGAGCTGTTTTTT.

This rearrangement joins TRBV4-1 to TRBJ1-6, with 7 nucleotides matching TRBD1. This CDR3 comprises 18 residues. Germline values: CDR1 MGHRA, CDR2 YSYEKL. The junction had 13 bases not matched to a gene; V was cut back by 3 bases and J by 5 bases. The chain's CDR3 is CASSQLTGRGPNNSPLHF. CDR3 in DNA: TGCGCCAGCAGCCAGCTGACAGGGAGAGGTCCTAATAATTCACCCCTCCACTTT.

For this clone: In the same sample, other DNA sequences code for this CDR3. The chain joins TRBV20-1 to TRBJ2-3, with 8 bases fitting TRBD2. In germline, CDR1 is DFQATT, CDR2 SNEGSKA (reference sequence). The CDR3 runs 15 residues. V dropped 3 bases and J dropped 0; count of bases not matched to a gene: 5. CDR3 loop: CSASRLAGSTDTQYF. The DNA of the CDR3 is TGCAGTGCTAGTAGGCTAGCGGGCAGCACAGATACGCAGTATTTT.

The chain combines TRBV15 with TRBJ2-7; 11 bases align to TRBD1. CDR1 and CDR2 from the germline V gene are LNHNV and YYDKDF (reference sequence). This CDR3 has 14 amino acids. V dropped 8 bases and J dropped 2; count of bases not matched to a gene: 5. In nucleotides, the CDR3 is TGTGCCACCGGTTGGGACAGGGGGACCTACGAGCAGTACTTC. It is translated as CATGWDRGTYEQYF.

V and J are TRBV11-3 and TRBJ2-4; 8 bases are a match to TRBD1. V shed 2 bases, J shed 7 bases, and the junction held 7 bases outside the gene matches. Germline V gene sequence: CDR1 SGHNT, CDR2 YENEEA. The CDR3 consists of 15 residues. This CDR3 is CASSLSGQGVNIQYF. For the CDR3, the DNA is TGTGCCAGCAGCTTATCAGGACAGGGTGTGAACATTCAGTACTTC.

CDR3 sequence reads: CSVRPDRGRNEQYF. The CDR3 region has the DNA TGCAGCGTCCGACCCGACAGGGGGCGTAACGAGCAGTACTTC. The V and J genes are TRBV29-1 and TRBJ2-7; the match to TRBD1 covers 10 bases. V shed 6 bases, J shed 5 bases, and the junction held 10 bases outside the gene matches. CDR1 is SQVTM and CDR2 is ANQGSEA in the germline V gene. This CDR3 has 14 residues.

This clone was found a few times. CDR3 amino acids: CASSRQGPPGGLDTEAFF. The CDR3 DNA is TGTGCCAGCAGCCGACAAGGTCCGCCAGGGGGGCTTGACACTGAAGCTTTCTTT. The chain couples TRBV4-2 to TRBJ1-1; 7 nucleotides align to TRBD1. V was pared by 4 bases and J by 3 bases, with 17 bases of the junction left unmatched. CDR1 and CDR2 (germline): LGHNA, YNFKEQ. This CDR3 is 18 amino acids long.

The rearrangement joins TRBV4-3 to TRBJ1-4; TRBD1 matches 11 bases. Losses at the gene ends were 2 bases for V and 1 base for J; bases not matched to a gene: 9. The CDR3 length is 19 residues. Germline CDR1 is LGHNA and CDR2 is YSLEER. The CDR3 sequence: CASSQSAGTGGKTNEKLFF. The CDR3 DNA reads as TGCGCCAGCAGCCAATCGGCCGGGACAGGGGGAAAAACTAATGAAAAACTGTTTTTT.

For the CDR3, the DNA is TGCGCCAGCAGACTAGCGGGGGACCAATACAATGAGCAGTTCTTC. This codes for CASRLAGDQYNEQFF. V usage is TRBV5-1 and J usage is TRBJ2-1; 11 bases match TRBD2. The CDR3 runs to 15 residues. The germline V gene encodes CDR1 SGHRS and CDR2 YFSETQ. The V segment lost 5 bases and the J segment 4 bases; nucleotides outside the gene matches: 5.

The chain has TRBV2 and TRBJ2-1; D unclear. CDR1 SNHLY and CDR2 FYNNEI come from the germline V gene. This CDR3 region has 13 residues. With 6 bases removed from V and 7 bases from J, the gap between germline ends came to 13 bases. CDR3 coding DNA: TGTGCCAGCAGCCGGCTTACAGTAAATGAGCAGTTCTTC. It yields the protein CASSRLTVNEQFF. Looking up the rest from reference TRBV2 and TRBJ2-1 gives the full variable domain: EPEVTQTPSHQVTQMGQEVILRCVPISNHLYFYWYRQILGQKVEFLVSFYNNEISEKSEIFDDQFSVERPDGSNFTLKIRSTKLEDSAMYFCASSRLTVNEQFFGPGTRLTVL.

This sequence joins TRBV12-3 or TRBV12-4 and TRBJ1-5; D is undetermined. Trimming shortened V by 2 bases and J by 6 bases, and 8 bases separated the two germline ends. The CDR3 length is 13 residues. CDR3 loop: CASSLRVLQPQHF. The DNA of the CDR3 is TGTGCCAGCAGTTTACGGGTTCTTCAGCCCCAGCATTTT.